These T cell receptor beta chains were read from a single sample in a study of Graves' ophthalmopathy and Graves' hyperthyroidism. TCRdb passed the multiplex PCR reads through MiXCR, listing each CDR3 protein once. The repertoire holds nearly 400,000 distinct CDR3 sequences, with roughly 18% as singletons. Sequenced: peripheral blood. These receptors all come from a woman aged 18-29 years with Graves' ophthalmopathy. Each CDR3 is given with its conserved first and last residue. For some rows the clone size is stated as once, few or many, or as a class when expanded; others skip it.

many	TRBV11-2	TRBJ1-1	CASSLGGTGEYTEAFF
many	TRBV7-2	TRBJ2-5	CASSLNQGETQYF
many	TRBV20-1	TRBJ2-7	CSARASGDLYEQYF
many	TRBV18	TRBJ1-5	CASSPPDSNQPQHF
many	TRBV18	TRBJ1-1	CASSPQSTEAFF
many	TRBV28	TRBJ1-2	CASSIQEHGYTF
many	TRBV12-3/TRBV12-4	TRBJ2-5	CASSLQQVSPETQYF
many	TRBV12-3/TRBV12-4	TRBJ2-7	CASSQGLAGGLYEQYF
few	TRBV20-1	TRBJ2-5	CSAELLRGLGETQYF
many	TRBV20-1	TRBJ1-1	CSATQGALSEAFF
many	TRBV6-5	TRBJ2-7	CASNRDRVTRFAYEQYF
.	TRBV10-3	TRBJ1-1	CAISESGLATEAFF
many	TRBV12-3/TRBV12-4	TRBJ2-7	CASSLYTGAYEQYF
few	TRBV6-1	TRBJ2-5	CASSEEASSGRGTQYF
.	TRBV6-2/TRBV6-3	TRBJ2-5	CATQGNSQVTQYF
many	TRBV28	TRBJ1-1	CASRQTREVTEAFF
many	TRBV2	TRBJ1-1	CASSVPDDGTEAFF
many	TRBV12-3/TRBV12-4	TRBJ1-5	CASGTASNQPQHF
many	TRBV7-2	TRBJ1-4	CASSQDRAPVKLFF
many	TRBV15	TRBJ2-5	CATSRAGTVQETQYF
many	TRBV6-1	TRBJ2-2	CASSPLERHTGELFF
many	TRBV19	TRBJ2-7	CASSQLADYEQYF
many	TRBV11-2	TRBJ2-2	CASSLRGPVGELFF
many	TRBV7-8	TRBJ1-1	CASSLTGGQGGDTEAFF
few	TRBV6-1	TRBJ1-5	CASRDLRNQPQHF
many	TRBV11-3	TRBJ2-7	CASSSRPQGLARLGGEQYF